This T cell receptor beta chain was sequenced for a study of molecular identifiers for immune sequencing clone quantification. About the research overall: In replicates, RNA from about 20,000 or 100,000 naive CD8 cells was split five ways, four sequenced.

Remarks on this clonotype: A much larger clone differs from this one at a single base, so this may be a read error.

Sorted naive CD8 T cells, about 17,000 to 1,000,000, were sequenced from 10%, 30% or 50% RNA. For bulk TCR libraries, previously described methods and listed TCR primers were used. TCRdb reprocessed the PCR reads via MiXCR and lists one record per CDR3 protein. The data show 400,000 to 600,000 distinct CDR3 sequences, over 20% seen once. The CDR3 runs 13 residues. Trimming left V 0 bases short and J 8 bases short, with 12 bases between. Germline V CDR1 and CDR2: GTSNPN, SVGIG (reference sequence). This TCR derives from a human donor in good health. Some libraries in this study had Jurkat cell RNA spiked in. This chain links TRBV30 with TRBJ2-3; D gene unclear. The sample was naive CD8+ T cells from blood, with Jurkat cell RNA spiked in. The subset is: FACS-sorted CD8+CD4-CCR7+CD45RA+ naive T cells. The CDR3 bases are TGTGCCTGGAGTGTAGCAGCACCAGGTACGCAGTATTTT. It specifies CAWSVAAPGTQYF.